Here is one T cell receptor (beta chain) with its context. This clone came up a few times. Its cognate antigen has yet to be identified. Nothing much larger sits one base from this clone, and base qualities are not available. The immunoSEQ Assay, a bias-controlled multiplex PCR, was used to amplify TCRbeta CDR3 regions from genomic DNA. As for the original processing: The number of nucleated cells in each sample was estimated from the amplification of reference gene primers within the assay. To quantify the absolute abundance of each unique TCRbeta CDR3 rearrangement, sequence reads were collapsed and filtered. Productive Simpson clonality was computed per sample as the square root of Simpson's diversity index over productive rearrangements. Here the immuneACCESS table is served through TCRdb, limited to in-frame sequences with V and J called. Missing clones are a known gap in these copies; in checked studies unresolved V genes cover under half, and the rest lacks a known reason. V and J calls and clone size are given by that table; D and trimming were obtained from the DNA. Counted in this sample were approximately 44,000 clones; about nine tenths of them appeared once. Approximately 30% of the sample goes to the ten largest clones.

V is cut by 7 bases and J by 6 bases, and the space between the germline ends is 9 bases. The CDR3 numbers 11 residues from cysteine through phenylalanine. The entry retains the CDR3 DNA only, 33 bases that are in frame from base 1. Collaborating institutions collected whole blood in K2EDTA tubes following their own protocols. For TCRbeta analysis, collaborators shipped samples as frozen whole blood, isolated PBMCs, or DNA extracted from either of those sample types. This sample is part of a study of blood T cell repertoires in COVID-19 (TCRdb year 2020). Regarding the study in general: The collaborator samples originated in the United States, Italy and Spain and spanned the acute and convalescent phases of COVID-19. HLA class I and class II types, where available, came from metadata supplied by the sample provider rather than from assay-based typing. The sample metadata nearly always contained a de-identified subject ID, COVID-19 status, age in years and sex. The repertoires were released in a freely available public database meant as a resource for research on the immune response to SARS-CoV-2. Samples were obtained from the ongoing ImmuneRACE study (first 160 participants) and from about 1,300 subjects provided by 6 global collaborators. The prospective study material was composed of cDNA or gDNA derived from T cells, B-cell-depleted T cells, or PBMCs. Subjects who had been exposed to COVID-19, were actively infected with it, or had recovered from it provided the deeply sampled blood TCRbeta repertoires that made up the dataset. The paper as a whole reports these results and caveats: Clinical and demographic metadata were provided uncurated, with the amount varying by source and participant.

The receptor's source is a woman older than 75 with acute or convalescent COVID-19. The chain couples TRBV12-3 or TRBV12-4 to TRBJ1-1; there is no confident call for the D gene. Sequencing was performed on peripheral blood. The encoded CDR3 is CASKETAEAFF. The nucleotide sequence reads as follows: TGTGCCAGCAAGGAGACCGCTGAAGCTTTCTTT.